Listed here is a single T cell receptor (beta chain). Its antigen is undetermined. One entry per CDR3 protein, called by TCRdb with MiXCR from the RT-PCR reads. The sample lists 590,000 or so distinct CDR3 sequences, 12% to 15% occurring once. The sample originates from a study of response to subunit inactivated influenza vaccine. Study results and limitations: Authors proposed each seasonal influenza vaccination draws in few new T cells.

Germline V lookup: CDR1 MGHRA, CDR2 YSYEKL. The CDR3 loop spans 17 amino acids. V lost 1 base and J 3 bases, leaving 16 bases between the germline ends. The sequence came from a man over 45 who received an inactivated influenza vaccine. Sequencing was performed on PBMCs from blood, taken 14 to 15 days before vaccination. The chain uses TRBV4-1 and TRBJ2-1; D may be TRBD2 (5 bases). CDR3 sequence reads: CASSQGPRGSLYNEQFF. The CDR3 nucleotides read TGCGCCAGCAGCCAAGGCCCTCGGGGTTCCCTCTACAATGAGCAGTTCTTC.